The sequence of this TCR beta chain was determined in a study of early T cells in non-severe SARS-CoV-2 infection. Study-level information: It was bulk RNA from unsorted whole blood that was sequenced, and the chains were unpaired.

Tagging with unique molecular identifiers was applied to individual cDNA molecules. MiXCR, applied by TCRdb to the 5' RACE reads, yields one record per CDR3 protein. The sample has about 60,000 distinct CDR3 sequences, 8.9% seen once; the top ten hold 17%. Germline CDR1 SNHLY, CDR2 FYNNEI. The CDR3 length is 12 residues. Trimming shortened V by 10 bases and J by 6 bases, and 13 bases separated the two germline ends. V and J are TRBV2 and TRBJ2-1; D is possibly TRBD2 (7 bases). The origin of this receptor is an adult who was a healthcare worker with PCR-confirmed SARS-CoV-2 infection or an uninfected control (not recorded which). The sequencing input was whole blood. The CDR3 region has the DNA TGTGCCACCGGGGGGCAGGGCAATGAGCAGTTCTTC. Translation: CATGGQGNEQFF. Variable domain in full (rest from reference TRBV2 and TRBJ2-1): EPEVTQTPSHQVTQMGQEVILRCVPISNHLYFYWYRQILGQKVEFLVSFYNNEISEKSEIFDDQFSVERPDGSNFTLKIRSTKLEDSAMYFCATGGQGNEQFFGPGTRLTVL.